The sequence of this TCR beta chain was determined in a study of OX40 agonist ivuxolimab in advanced cancers. Sequencing used immunoSEQ multiplex PCR; TCRdb keeps in-frame clones, though not all of them. Of tens of thousands of clones in the sample, around 93% were seen once. Study findings and constraints: Among some nonresponders, normalized T-cell clonal expansion was also low. CD8+ T cells (on average) carried more expanded clones than CD4+ T cells.

A remark on this clone: No antigen is known for it.

CDR1 is LGHNA, CDR2 YNFKEQ, per germline. V lost 0 bases to trimming and J lost 3 bases; unmatched junction nucleotides: 6. The CDR3 covers 16 residues. The rearrangement uses TRBV4-2 and TRBJ2-3; 7 bases align to TRBD2. The receptor was isolated from an adult with an advanced solid tumor such as melanoma, head and neck, liver or kidney cancer. The starting material was CD4+ or CD8+ T cells sorted from blood, obtained in a trial of the OX40 agonist ivuxolimab. The CDR3 DNA reads TGTGCCAGCAGCCAAGAGGCCCAGCGGGGTACAGATACGCAGTATTTT. It specifies CASSQEAQRGTDTQYF.